What follows are 11 T cell receptor beta chains derived from one specimen sequenced in a study of cytomegalovirus exposure and HLA in healthy donors. PCR primers comprised 60 Vbeta and 13 Jbeta primers. Clones were read by immunoSEQ multiplex PCR, and TCRdb kept only the in-frame ones, dropping some. The table records around 80,000 clones, 70% to 80% of them present only once. The material sequenced was PBMCs. Receptors originate from a man between 40 and 49 years old in good health and CMV-seropositive.

The chain recombines TRBV4-1 with TRBJ1-4, with D perhaps matching TRBD1 (5 bases). V lost 0 bases, J lost 2 bases, and 13 bases lay in between. The CDR3 totals 17 residues. Germline CDR1 MGHRA, CDR2 YSYEKL. CDR3 sequence (DNA): TGCGCCAGCAGCCAAGATCGGCAGGGATACACTAATGAAAAACTGTTTTTT. It codes for CASSQDRQGYTNEKLFF.

The chain recombines TRBV5-5 with TRBJ1-3; no clear D. V was trimmed by 0 bases and J by 0 bases, leaving 7 bases between them. CDR1 SGHKS and CDR2 YYEKEE come from the germline V gene (reference sequence). The CDR3 runs to 15 residues. CDR3 sequence (DNA): TGTGCCAGCAGCTTGGCCGTTATCTCTGGAAACACCATATATTTT. Translating it yields CASSLAVISGNTIYF.

The genes are TRBV9 and TRBJ2-1; D may be TRBD2 (6 bases). The CDR3 has 15 amino acids. Germline-derived CDR1 and CDR2 are SGDLS and YYNGEE. The V and J ends lost 0 bases and 10 bases respectively, with 17 bases between them. CDR3 in amino acids: CASSVVNSPGGEQFF. The CDR3 bases are TGTGCCAGCAGCGTAGTTAACTCCCCCGGAGGGGAGCAGTTCTTC.

The chain carries TRBV4-2 and TRBJ2-7; TRBD2 agrees at 10 bases. The junction had 6 bases not matched to a gene; V was cut back by 5 bases and J by 2 bases. Germline values: CDR1 LGHNA, CDR2 YNFKEQ. The CDR3 is 15 amino acids. Written as DNA, the CDR3 is TGTGCCAGCAGCATCCTAGCGGGAGCAACCTACGAGCAGTACTTC. It codes for CASSILAGATYEQYF.

CDR3 bases: TGTGCCAGCAGTCGAACCTCGGGACAGGAGTATTCACCCCTCCACTTT. Translating it yields CASSRTSGQEYSPLHF. J is TRBJ1-6 and V is TRBV5-4, with 8 bases fitting TRBD1. With 5 bases clipped from V and 8 bases from J, the junction kept 12 bases outside the gene matches. This CDR3 contains 16 residues. Germline CDR1 reads SGHNT; CDR2 reads YYREEE (reference sequence).

This clone was seen more than once but under ten times. The chain carries TRBV4-2 and TRBJ2-5; TRBD2 aligns across 8 bases. Germline lookup yields CDR1 LGHNA and CDR2 YNFKEQ. The CDR3 is made up of 16 amino acids. The V and J ends lost 2 bases and 1 base, in that order; junction bases with no gene match: 6. CDR3 amino acids: CASSQMAGGGQETQYF. The DNA for the CDR3 is TGTGCCAGCAGCCAAATGGCGGGAGGAGGCCAAGAGACCCAGTACTTC.

The chain has TRBV19 and TRBJ1-3, with D perhaps TRBD1 (5 bases). Germline CDR1 LNHDA, CDR2 SQIVND (reference sequence). This CDR3 region has 15 residues. The V end lost 3 bases, the J end lost 0 bases, and 9 bases lay between the germline ends. In nucleotides, the CDR3 is TGTGCCAGTAGTATCGCAACAGGCTCTGGAAACACCATATATTTT. This codes for CASSIATGSGNTIYF.

The chain combines TRBV28 with TRBJ2-7, with TRBD2 as a possible D gene (5 bases). The length of the CDR3 is 15 residues. Germline V CDR1 and CDR2: MDHEN, SYDVKM. The ends were cut back, 3 bases at V and 0 bases at J, with 12 bases in the middle. CDR3 bases: TGTGCCAGCAGTTTGCCGACTGGGAGCTCCTACGAGCAGTACTTC. This codes for CASSLPTGSSYEQYF.

Relative to its sample, this clone is medium-sized. The gene calls are TRBV4-3 and TRBJ1-1; D is ambiguous. The CDR3 is 14 amino acids. Germline CDR1 LGHNA, CDR2 YSLEER. Deletions cut 0 bases from V and 5 bases from J, with 10 bases between. This chain's CDR3 is CASSQDFSGTEAFF. CDR3 bases: TGCGCCAGCAGCCAAGATTTCTCCGGGACTGAAGCTTTCTTT.

The gene calls are TRBV9 and TRBJ2-5, with TRBD2 matching over 14 bases. CDR1 is SGDLS, CDR2 YYNGEE, per germline. V lost 4 bases, J lost 4 bases, and 6 bases stayed unmatched. The length of the CDR3 is 16 residues. CDR3 protein: CASSSGTSGSSETQYF. The CDR3 DNA sequence: TGTGCCAGCAGCTCCGGGACTAGCGGGAGTTCAGAGACCCAGTACTTC.

This chain links TRBV15 with TRBJ1-2, with TRBD1 as a possible D gene (6 bases). The germline V and J ends were trimmed by 0 bases and 8 bases, with 7 bases remaining between them. The CDR3 is made up of 12 amino acids. Germline CDR1 LNHNV, CDR2 YYDKDF (reference sequence). The CDR3 DNA follows: TGTGCCACCAGCAGAGAGACAGGAGGCTACACCTTC. Amino acid sequence: CATSRETGGYTF.